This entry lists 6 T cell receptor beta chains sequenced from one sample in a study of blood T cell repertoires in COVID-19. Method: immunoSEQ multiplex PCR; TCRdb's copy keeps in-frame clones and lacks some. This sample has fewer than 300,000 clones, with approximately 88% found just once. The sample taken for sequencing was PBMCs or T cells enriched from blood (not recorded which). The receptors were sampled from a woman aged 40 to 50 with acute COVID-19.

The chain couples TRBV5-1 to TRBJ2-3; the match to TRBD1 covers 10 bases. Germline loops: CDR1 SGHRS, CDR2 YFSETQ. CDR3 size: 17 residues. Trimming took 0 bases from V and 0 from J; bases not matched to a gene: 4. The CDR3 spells CASSLVGTGVSTDTQYF. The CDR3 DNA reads TGCGCCAGCAGCTTGGTCGGGACAGGGGTTAGCACAGATACGCAGTATTTT.

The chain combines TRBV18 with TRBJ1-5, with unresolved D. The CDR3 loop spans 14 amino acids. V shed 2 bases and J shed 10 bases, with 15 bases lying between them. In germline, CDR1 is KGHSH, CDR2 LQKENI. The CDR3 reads CASSPFPRENPQHF. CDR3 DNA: TGTGCCAGCTCACCATTCCCGCGTGAGAACCCCCAGCATTTT.

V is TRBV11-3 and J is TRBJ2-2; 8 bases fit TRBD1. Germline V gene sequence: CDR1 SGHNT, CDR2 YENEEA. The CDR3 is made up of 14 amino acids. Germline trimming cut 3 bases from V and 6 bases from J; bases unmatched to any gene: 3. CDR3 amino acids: CASSFTQGAGELFF. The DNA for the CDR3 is TGTGCCAGCAGCTTTACACAGGGGGCCGGGGAGCTGTTTTTT.

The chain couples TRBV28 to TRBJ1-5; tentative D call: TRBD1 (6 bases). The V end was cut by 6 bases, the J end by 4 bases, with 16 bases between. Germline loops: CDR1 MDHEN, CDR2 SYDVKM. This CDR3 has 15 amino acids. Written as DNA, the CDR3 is TGTGCCAGCAGATTAAACACAGGGTTTAATCAGCCCCAGCATTTT. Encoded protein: CASRLNTGFNQPQHF.

The CDR3 here is CASSAPGSGNTIYF. In DNA form, the CDR3 reads TGTGCCAGCAGCGCGCCGGGATCTGGAAACACCATATATTTT. This chain links TRBV9 with TRBJ1-3; D not certain. The V and J ends lost 3 bases and 1 base respectively, with 8 bases between them. Germline V gene sequence: CDR1 SGDLS, CDR2 YYNGEE. The CDR3 is made up of 14 amino acids.

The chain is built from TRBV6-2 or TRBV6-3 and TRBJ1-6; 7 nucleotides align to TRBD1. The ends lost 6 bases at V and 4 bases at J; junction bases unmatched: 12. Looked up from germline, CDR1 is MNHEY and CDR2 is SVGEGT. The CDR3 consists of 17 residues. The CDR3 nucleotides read TGTGCCAGCAGCAGCACGACCGGGACAGAGTATAATTCACCCCTCCACTTT. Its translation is CASSSTTGTEYNSPLHF.